This TCR beta chain was retrieved from a study of technical replicates of blood from several donors. TCRdb keeps only in-frame clones here, not all; method: immunoSEQ multiplex PCR. The sample includes tens of thousands of clones, 92% of them seen just once. The CDR3 runs 14 residues. Trimming took 4 bases from V and 3 from J, leaving 11 bases between them. Germline V gene data show CDR1 as SGHKS and CDR2 as YYEKEE (reference sequence). The sequencing sample was made of T cells isolated from PBMCs. The receptor was isolated from a human donor in good health. The V and J genes are TRBV5-5 and TRBJ2-1, with D maybe TRBD2 (5 bases). The CDR3 nucleotides are TGTGCCAGCAGCCCTGGACTTCACTACAATGAGCAGTTCTTC. It translates to CASSPGLHYNEQFF.